The sample holds one count of the clone carrying this T cell receptor beta chain. Its specificity is unknown. This sample was included in a study of CD8+ T cells in alopecia areata. Study-level background: Treatment of the treated patients consisted of oral tofacitinib, 5 to 10 mg twice daily. Tofacitinib administration persisted for 6 to 18 months, succeeded by 6 months off drug.

Researchers picked out CD4+ and CD8+ T cells from PBMCs by sorting. CDR1 SGHRS and CDR2 YFSETQ come from the germline V gene. This CDR3 spans 15 amino acids. Trimming removed 0 bases at V and 2 bases at J, with 11 bases between. Investigators isolated RNA and reverse transcribed it into cDNA to act as the sequencing template. Repertoires were generated with immunoSEQ multiplex PCR, while TCRdb's copy carries only in-frame clones and drops some. Of 120,000 or so clones listed, roughly 54% were seen once; the top ten hold less than 5.5%. Regarding the study as a whole: For lesional scalp, especially alopecia totalis/universalis, clonality was higher than in normal scalp.

V usage is TRBV5-1 and J usage is TRBJ2-5; possible D gene TRBD1, 6 bases. The TCR comes from a human donor with alopecia areata. The sample in question was CD4+ T cells sorted from blood, obtained at week 0. Here the CDR3 reads CASSLAWGRQETQYF. In DNA form, the CDR3 reads TGCGCCAGCAGCTTGGCCTGGGGGCGTCAAGAGACCCAGTACTTC.